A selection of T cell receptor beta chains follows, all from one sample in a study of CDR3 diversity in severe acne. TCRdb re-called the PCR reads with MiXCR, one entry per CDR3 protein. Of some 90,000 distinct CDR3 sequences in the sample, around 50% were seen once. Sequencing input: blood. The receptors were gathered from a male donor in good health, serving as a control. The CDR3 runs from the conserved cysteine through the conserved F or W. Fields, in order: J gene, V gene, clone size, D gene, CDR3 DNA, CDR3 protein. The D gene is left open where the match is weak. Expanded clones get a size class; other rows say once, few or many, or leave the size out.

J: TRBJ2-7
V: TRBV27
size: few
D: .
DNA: TGTGCCAGCAGTTCAGGTGGCGGGAATCCCTACGAGCAGTACTTC
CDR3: CASSSGGGNPYEQYF

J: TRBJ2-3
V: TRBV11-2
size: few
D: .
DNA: TGTGCCAGCAGCTTAGTTAGCGGCCCTCCGGGCGGGTGGCAGTATTTT
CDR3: CASSLVSGPPGGWQYF

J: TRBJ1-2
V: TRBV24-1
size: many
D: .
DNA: TGTGCCACCAGTGATTTTGGGGTTGGCGGCTACACCTTC
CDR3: CATSDFGVGGYTF

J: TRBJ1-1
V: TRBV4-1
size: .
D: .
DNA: TGCGCCAGCAGCCAAGATGAAGCTTTCTTT
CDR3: CASSQDEAFF

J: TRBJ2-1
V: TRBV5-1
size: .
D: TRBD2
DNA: TGCGCCAGCAGCTATGACTTAGCGGGGGGGCTCTACAATGAGCAGTTCTTC
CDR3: CASSYDLAGGLYNEQFF

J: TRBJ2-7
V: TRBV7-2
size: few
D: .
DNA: TGTGCCAGCAGCTTGCGGGGCGTTGGGCTGTCCTACGAGCAGTACTTC
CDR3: CASSLRGVGLSYEQYF

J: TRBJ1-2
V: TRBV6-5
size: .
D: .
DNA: TGTGCCAGCAGTTACGCTGGGAGCACAGATACGCAGTATGGCTACACCTTC
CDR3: CASSYAGSTDTQYGYTF

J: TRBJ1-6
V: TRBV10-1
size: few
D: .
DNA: TGCGCCAGCAGTGAGGTCCGGGATTCACCCCTCCACTTT
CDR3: CASSEVRDSPLHF

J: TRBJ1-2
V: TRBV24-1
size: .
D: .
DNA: TGTGCCAGCGTAGGAGGGCGCGTCTCGGGCTATGGCTACACCTTC
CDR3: CASVGGRVSGYGYTF

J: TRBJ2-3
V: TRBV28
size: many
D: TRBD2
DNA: TGTGCCAGCAGTTTTAGGCTAGCGGGAGAGGCGCAGTATTTT
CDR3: CASSFRLAGEAQYF

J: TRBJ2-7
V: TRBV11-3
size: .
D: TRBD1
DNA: TGTGCCAGCAGCTTGGGACAGGGGGGACAGTACTTC
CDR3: CASSLGQGGQYF

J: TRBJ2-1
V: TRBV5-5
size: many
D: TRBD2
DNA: TGTGCCAGCAGCTTAACTAGCGGTGACAATGAGCAGTTCTTC
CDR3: CASSLTSGDNEQFF

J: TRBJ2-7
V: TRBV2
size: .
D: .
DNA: TGTGCCAGCAGTGAAACCCCAGGGACCGAGCAGTACTTC
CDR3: CASSETPGTEQYF

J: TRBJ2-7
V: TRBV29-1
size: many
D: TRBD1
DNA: TGCAGCGTTGACGGGACAGGAAAGTACGAGCAGTACTTC
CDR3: CSVDGTGKYEQYF

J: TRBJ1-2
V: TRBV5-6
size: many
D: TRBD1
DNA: TGTGCCAGCAGCTTAGTCGGGGACAGGGGTCAGAATGGCTACACCTTC
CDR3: CASSLVGDRGQNGYTF

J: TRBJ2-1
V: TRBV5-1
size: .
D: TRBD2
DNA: TGCGCCAGCAGCCCTCGAGGGCCTCCGGCGGGAGGGCAAAAAAATGAGCAGTTCTTC
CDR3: CASSPRGPPAGGQKNEQFF

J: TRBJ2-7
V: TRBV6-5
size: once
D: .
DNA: TGTGCCAGCAGGCCGGGGGGACAGGACTTCTACGAGCAGTACTTC
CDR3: CASRPGGQDFYEQYF

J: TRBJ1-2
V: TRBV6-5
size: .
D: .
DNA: TGTGCCAGCAGTTCCTTAGGGGACCGCTATGGCTACACCTTC
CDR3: CASSSLGDRYGYTF

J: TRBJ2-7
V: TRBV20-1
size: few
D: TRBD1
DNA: TGCAGTGCTACCCGGGACAGGGGGCAGTATGAGCAGTACTTC
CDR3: CSATRDRGQYEQYF

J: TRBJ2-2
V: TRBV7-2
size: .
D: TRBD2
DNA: TGTGCCAGCAGCTTACCGGGACTAGCGTATCCCGGGGAGCTGTTTTTT
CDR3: CASSLPGLAYPGELFF

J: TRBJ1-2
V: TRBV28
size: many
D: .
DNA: TGTGCCAGCAGCGTCGGCTCAGCTAACTATGGCTACACCTTC
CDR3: CASSVGSANYGYTF

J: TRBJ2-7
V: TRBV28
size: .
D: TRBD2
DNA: TGTGCCAGCAGGCTAGCGGGAGTACCGGGCGAGCAGTACTTC
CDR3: CASRLAGVPGEQYF

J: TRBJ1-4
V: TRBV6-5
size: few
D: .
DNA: TGTGCCAGCAGTTACCAGTATAATGAAAAACTGTTTTTT
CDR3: CASSYQYNEKLFF

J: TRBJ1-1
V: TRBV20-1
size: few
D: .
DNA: TGCAGTGCTAGTAGAGGTATGAACACTGAAGCTTTCTTT
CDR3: CSASRGMNTEAFF

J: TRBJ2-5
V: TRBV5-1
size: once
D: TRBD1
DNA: TGCGCCAGCAGCTGGGACAGGCCGCAAGAGACCCAGTACTTC
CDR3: CASSWDRPQETQYF

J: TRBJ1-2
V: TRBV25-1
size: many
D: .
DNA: TGTGCCAGCAGTGAATATGGACGCCGCCCGAGAGGCTACACCTTC
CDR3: CASSEYGRRPRGYTF

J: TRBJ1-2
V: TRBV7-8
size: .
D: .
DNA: TGTGCCAGCAGCTGCGACGGGGTCTATGGCTACACCTTC
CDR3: CASSCDGVYGYTF

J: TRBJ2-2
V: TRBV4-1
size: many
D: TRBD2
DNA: TGCGCCAGCAGCAGGCGGAGAACCGGGACTAGCGACGGGGAGCTGTTTTTT
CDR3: CASSRRRTGTSDGELFF

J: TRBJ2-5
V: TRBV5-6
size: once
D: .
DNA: TGTGCCAGCAGCTCCATGGGGGCCGGGGAGACCCAGTACTTC
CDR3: CASSSMGAGETQYF

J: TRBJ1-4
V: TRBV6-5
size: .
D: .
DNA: TGTGCCAGCAGTTACCGCCCTAATGAAAAACTGTTTTTT
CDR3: CASSYRPNEKLFF

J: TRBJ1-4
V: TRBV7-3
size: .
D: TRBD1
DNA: TGTGCCAGCAACCTTACGACAGGGGATGGCTATGAAAAACTGTTTTTT
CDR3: CASNLTTGDGYEKLFF

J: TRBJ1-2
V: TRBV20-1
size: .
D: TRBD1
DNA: TGCAGTGCTAGTGAGACAGGGGGTGAAGGCTACACCTTC
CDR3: CSASETGGEGYTF

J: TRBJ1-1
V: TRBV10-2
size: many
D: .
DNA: TGCGCCAGCTACAGGGTGAGCACTGAAGCTTTCTTT
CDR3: CASYRVSTEAFF

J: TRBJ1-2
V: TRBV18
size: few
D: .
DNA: TGTGCCAGCTCACCCGGCAGGAACTATGGCTACACCTTC
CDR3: CASSPGRNYGYTF

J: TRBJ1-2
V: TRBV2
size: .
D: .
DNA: TGTGCCGGCAGTGAGCGCAGCCCCTCATATGGCTACACCTTC
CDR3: CAGSERSPSYGYTF

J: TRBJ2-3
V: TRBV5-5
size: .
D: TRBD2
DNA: TGTGCCAGCAGCTCGGAAGTGGGAGGGCTGAGGGATACGCAGTATTTT
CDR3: CASSSEVGGLRDTQYF

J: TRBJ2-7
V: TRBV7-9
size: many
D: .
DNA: TGTGCCAGCAGCTTAGCAGCAGGGAGAGGCTACGAGCAGTACTTC
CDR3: CASSLAAGRGYEQYF

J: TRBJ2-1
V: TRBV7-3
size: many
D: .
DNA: TGTGCCAGCAGCCGTAGTCAAGGCAGTGAGCAGTTCTTC
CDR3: CASSRSQGSEQFF

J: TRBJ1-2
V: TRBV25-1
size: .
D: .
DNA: TGTGCAGGGGTTAACTATGGCTACGCCTTC
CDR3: CAGVNYGYAF

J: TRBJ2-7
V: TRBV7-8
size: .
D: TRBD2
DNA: TGTGCCAGCAGCCTGGGTCCGGGGCTAGCGGGACCCTACGAGCAGTACTTC
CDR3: CASSLGPGLAGPYEQYF

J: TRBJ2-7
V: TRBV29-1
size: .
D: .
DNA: TGCAGCGCCCGGGTCCAAAACTACGAGCAGTACTTC
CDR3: CSARVQNYEQYF

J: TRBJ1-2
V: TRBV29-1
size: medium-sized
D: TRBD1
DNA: TGCAGCGTTGAACTTTCGAGGACAGGCGAAAACTATGGCTACACCTTC
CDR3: CSVELSRTGENYGYTF

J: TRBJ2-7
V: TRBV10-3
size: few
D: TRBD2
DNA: TGTGCCATCAGTGAGGGACTAGCGGTTGTCTTC
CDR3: CAISEGLAVVF

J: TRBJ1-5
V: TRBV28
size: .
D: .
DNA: TGTGCCACATTCGCGGCGGGGGCCACTAATCAGCCCCAGCATTTT
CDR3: CATFAAGATNQPQHF

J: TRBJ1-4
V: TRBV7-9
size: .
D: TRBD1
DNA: TGTGCCAGCAGCTTTGGACAGGGCTCTAATGAAAAACTGTTTTTT
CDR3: CASSFGQGSNEKLFF

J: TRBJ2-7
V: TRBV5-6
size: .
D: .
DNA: TGTGCCAGCAGCTTGGTCTACAAAAACTACGAGCAGTACTTC
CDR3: CASSLVYKNYEQYF

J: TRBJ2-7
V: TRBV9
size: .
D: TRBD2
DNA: TGTGCCAGCAGGTCTACAAGCGGGGGGGGCGAGCAGTACTTC
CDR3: CASRSTSGGGEQYF

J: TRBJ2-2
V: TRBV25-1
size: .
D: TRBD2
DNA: TGTGCCAGCAGAAGGAGCGGGGCGGTCACCGGGGAGCTGTTTTTT
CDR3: CASRRSGAVTGELFF

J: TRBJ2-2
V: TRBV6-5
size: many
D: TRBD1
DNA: TGTGCCGCAAGGGGGACAGGGAATTCCGGGGAGCTGTTTTTT
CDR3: CAARGTGNSGELFF

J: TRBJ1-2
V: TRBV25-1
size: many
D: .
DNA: TGTGCCAGCAGAGGGACGGACTTAAATAACTATGGCTACACCTTC
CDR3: CASRGTDLNNYGYTF

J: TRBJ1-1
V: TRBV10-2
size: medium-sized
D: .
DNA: TGCGCCAGCAGTGAGTTGCAAGGGCTGGCTTTCTTT
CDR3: CASSELQGLAFF

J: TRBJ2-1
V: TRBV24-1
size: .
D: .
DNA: TGTGCCACCAGTGTCCGGGGGAGCGGCGATGAGCAGTTCTTC
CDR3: CATSVRGSGDEQFF

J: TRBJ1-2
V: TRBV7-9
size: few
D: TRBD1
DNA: TGTGCCAGCAGCCCGGGACAGACTAACTATGGCTACACCTTC
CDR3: CASSPGQTNYGYTF

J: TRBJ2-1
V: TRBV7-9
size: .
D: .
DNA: TGTGCCAGCAGCTTATGGTCCACAGATACGCAGTTCTTC
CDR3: CASSLWSTDTQFF

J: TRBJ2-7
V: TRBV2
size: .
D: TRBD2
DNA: TGTGCCAGCAGCCCTAGGACTAGCGGGCGCCTGTACTTC
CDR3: CASSPRTSGRLYF